These T cell receptor beta chains were read from a single sample in a study of response to subunit inactivated influenza vaccine. From the RT-PCR reads, TCRdb called clonotypes with MiXCR, one entry per CDR3 protein. Among 500,000 or so distinct CDR3 sequences listed, about 15% were seen once. The sequencing here drew on CD4+ T cells sorted from PBMCs, taken less than 30 months after vaccination. The receptors stem from a man aged 50 to 69 who received an inactivated influenza vaccine. The CDR3 runs from the conserved cysteine through the conserved F or W. A D gene is named only where the DNA matches it firmly. Rows may omit the clone size; those that give it use once, few, many or a size class.

clone size	D gene	J gene	V gene	CDR3 DNA	CDR3 protein
many	.	TRBJ2-1	TRBV12-3/TRBV12-4	TGTGCCAGCAGGGAAGAGTCTTCGGAGCAGTTCTTC	CASREESSEQFF
.	.	TRBJ2-2	TRBV12-3/TRBV12-4	TGTGCCAGCAGTTTACTACAGCCGAACACCGGGGAGCTGTTTTTT	CASSLLQPNTGELFF
few	.	TRBJ2-1	TRBV5-1	TGCGCCAGCAGCCCTGGACCGGTGGAGAATGAGCAGTTCTTC	CASSPGPVENEQFF
.	.	TRBJ1-1	TRBV20-1	TGCAGTGCTAGCAGGGACACTGAAGCTTTCTTT	CSASRDTEAFF
.	.	TRBJ2-5	TRBV25-1	TGTGCCAGCAGTGAAATCCCCCGAGGGACCCAGTACTTC	CASSEIPRGTQYF
few	TRBD1	TRBJ1-4	TRBV2	TGTGCCAGCAGTGTTACCGGGACAGGGAGCGAAAAACTGTTTTTT	CASSVTGTGSEKLFF
.	.	TRBJ1-5	TRBV4-3	TGCGCCAGCAGCCAAGATTTACAGGGCAATCAGCCCCAGCATTTT	CASSQDLQGNQPQHF
few	TRBD2	TRBJ2-3	TRBV20-1	TGCAGTGCCCCGGGGCGGGGGAGCACAGATACGCAGTATTTT	CSAPGRGSTDTQYF
few	.	TRBJ1-4	TRBV10-3	TGTGCCATCAGTGAGTCCTTGGTTGCTAATGAAAAACTGTTTTTT	CAISESLVANEKLFF
.	TRBD1	TRBJ2-7	TRBV5-1	TGCGCCAGCAGCTTCAGGGGGTCGTCCTACGAGCAGTACTTC	CASSFRGSSYEQYF
few	TRBD1	TRBJ2-7	TRBV7-9	TGTGCCACCACGGACAGGGGTTCCCACGAGCAGTACTTC	CATTDRGSHEQYF
.	.	TRBJ1-4	TRBV20-1	TGCAGTGCTACCGGACAGAGTAATGAAAAACTGTTTTTT	CSATGQSNEKLFF
few	.	TRBJ2-7	TRBV18	TGTGCCAGCTCACCCGCAACGGGTTCCTACGAGCAGTACTTC	CASSPATGSYEQYF
.	TRBD1	TRBJ1-6	TRBV20-1	TGCAGTGCTAGAGATATAGGTCCGGGACAGGGGTATAGTTCACCCCTCCACTTT	CSARDIGPGQGYSSPLHF